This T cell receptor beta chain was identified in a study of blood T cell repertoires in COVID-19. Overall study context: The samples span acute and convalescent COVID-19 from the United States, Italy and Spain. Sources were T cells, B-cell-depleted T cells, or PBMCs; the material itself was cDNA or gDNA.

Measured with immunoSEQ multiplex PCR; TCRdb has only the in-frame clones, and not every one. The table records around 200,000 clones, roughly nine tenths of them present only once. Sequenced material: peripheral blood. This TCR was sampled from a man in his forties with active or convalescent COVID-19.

The CDR3, as DNA: TGTGCCAGCAGCCAAAGCAGGGTTTCCTATAATTCACCCCTCCACTTT. Translating it yields CASSQSRVSYNSPLHF. This chain uses TRBV3-1 (or the pseudogene TRBV3-2) with TRBJ1-6; D possibly corresponds to TRBD1 (5 bases). Trimming pared 2 bases from V and 1 base from J, leaving 9 bases between. The CDR3 is made up of 16 amino acids. Germline CDR1 is LGHDT and CDR2 is YNNKEL (reference sequence).